This TCR beta chain was sequenced for a study of blood T cell repertoires in COVID-19. Assay used: immunoSEQ multiplex PCR; TCRdb lists only in-frame clones, some missing. The sample consists of approximately 270,000 clones, more than 75% of them appearing once. J was trimmed by 7 bases and V by 2 bases; bases with no gene match: 9. Germline loops: CDR1 SGHNT, CDR2 YENEEA. This CDR3 region has 16 residues. Sequenced input: PBMCs or T cells enriched from blood (not recorded which). The source is a man aged 40-55 years who had recovered from COVID-19. The chain couples TRBV11-3 to TRBJ2-1; 9 nucleotides line up with TRBD1. The CDR3 DNA reads TGTGCCAGCAGCTTATTAGGGACAGGGAAATCTAATGAGCAGTTCTTC. Translation gives CASSLLGTGKSNEQFF.